This T cell receptor beta chain was captured by sequencing in a study of T-cell reconstitution after alpha-beta-depleted transplantation in children. Overall study findings and caveats: Surviving recipient cells, namely T cells and thymic progenitors, were the source of high day-60 TCRbeta diversity in some patients.

CDR3 length: 15 residues. Trimming took 5 bases from V and 4 from J; bases not matched to a gene: 7. With regard to this clonotype: What it binds is not known.

Researchers prepared the TCRbeta library using unique molecular identifiers, the study reports. TCRdb re-called the PCR reads with MiXCR, one entry per CDR3 protein. This sample has hundreds of thousands of distinct CDR3 sequences, with 20% to 30% found just once. The chain combines TRBV12-3 or TRBV12-4 with TRBJ1-2; TRBD1 agrees at 10 bases. The sequencing here drew on PBMCs, mostly from graft donor cells, taken 360 days after TCRalphabeta/CD19-depleted stem cell transplant. The sequence came from a female patient between 2 and 15 years old who had a stem cell transplant for congenital amegakaryocytic thrombocytopenia, so the T cells may come from the graft donor. CDR3 sequence reads: CASSPQTGGRYGYTF. The CDR3 DNA reads as TGTGCCAGCAGTCCTCAGACAGGGGGCCGCTATGGCTACACCTTC.